These T cell receptor beta chains were read from a single sample in a study of T-cell reconstitution after alpha-beta-depleted transplantation in children. TCRdb re-called the PCR reads with MiXCR, one entry per CDR3 protein. The top ten hold about a third of the sample, which has almost 600,000 distinct CDR3 sequences, 27% seen once. Sequenced material: PBMCs, taken before TCRalphabeta/CD19-depleted stem cell transplant. These receptors all come from a boy under two years old with Wiskott-Aldrich syndrome, due to receive a stem cell transplant. Both conserved end residues are part of each CDR3.

j_gene: TRBJ1-1; v_gene: TRBV7-6; CDR3aa: CASSEHLNTEAFF
j_gene: TRBJ2-7; v_gene: TRBV20-1; CDR3aa: CSANIPRGRGRLYEQYF
j_gene: TRBJ1-2; v_gene: TRBV3-1; CDR3aa: CASSQDGEDGYTF
j_gene: TRBJ2-3; v_gene: TRBV7-9; CDR3aa: CASTGLSRGADTQYF
j_gene: TRBJ2-7; v_gene: TRBV10-3; CDR3aa: CAISEVRNSYEQYF
j_gene: TRBJ1-2; v_gene: TRBV7-8; CDR3aa: CASSLGQGRNGYTF
j_gene: TRBJ2-7; v_gene: TRBV15; CDR3aa: CATGNGFLYEQYF
j_gene: TRBJ1-1; v_gene: TRBV10-3; CDR3aa: CAISESGQVAEAFF
j_gene: TRBJ2-1; v_gene: TRBV6-5; CDR3aa: CASSYIADNEQFF
j_gene: TRBJ2-6; v_gene: TRBV7-2; CDR3aa: CASSLTGGPGGANVLTF
j_gene: TRBJ2-7; v_gene: TRBV27; CDR3aa: CASSFRTSGRERTEQYF
j_gene: TRBJ1-4; v_gene: TRBV15; CDR3aa: CATSRVAGRWKDIKKLFF
j_gene: TRBJ1-3; v_gene: TRBV6-6; CDR3aa: CASTNRGGNTIYF
j_gene: TRBJ2-2; v_gene: TRBV7-9; CDR3aa: CASSLDVGELFF
j_gene: TRBJ2-1; v_gene: TRBV4-1; CDR3aa: CASSPLPTSGTDNEQFF
j_gene: TRBJ1-5; v_gene: TRBV29-1; CDR3aa: CSVLTGVGPQHF
j_gene: TRBJ2-1; v_gene: TRBV4-2; CDR3aa: CASSPRLSYNEQFF
j_gene: TRBJ1-6; v_gene: TRBV11-2; CDR3aa: CASSFLGTWSSPLHF
j_gene: TRBJ2-3; v_gene: TRBV10-3; CDR3aa: CAIRGGGGTDTQYF
j_gene: TRBJ1-5; v_gene: TRBV4-1; CDR3aa: CASSHSDRVFQPQHF
j_gene: TRBJ1-3; v_gene: TRBV29-1; CDR3aa: CSVVGSWSGTNGNTIYF
j_gene: TRBJ2-3; v_gene: TRBV24-1; CDR3aa: CATSGRRTFGTDTQYF
j_gene: TRBJ2-3; v_gene: TRBV5-1; CDR3aa: CASSSEPSGTNTDTQYF
j_gene: TRBJ2-2; v_gene: TRBV10-3; CDR3aa: CAIKGRTNTGELFF
j_gene: TRBJ2-3; v_gene: TRBV20-1; CDR3aa: CSAIPGLGGTDTQYF
j_gene: TRBJ2-7; v_gene: TRBV7-9; CDR3aa: CASSLSPGQGYEQYF
j_gene: TRBJ2-5; v_gene: TRBV29-1; CDR3aa: CRGQGAGETQYF
j_gene: TRBJ2-5; v_gene: TRBV20-1; CDR3aa: CCASIPRAGVQETQYF
j_gene: TRBJ2-7; v_gene: TRBV5-1; CDR3aa: CASSFAGVGSTYEQYF
j_gene: TRBJ2-1; v_gene: TRBV29-1; CDR3aa: CSVVWLAGVSNEQFF
j_gene: TRBJ2-2; v_gene: TRBV12-3/TRBV12-4; CDR3aa: CASSGRNTGELFF
j_gene: TRBJ1-4; v_gene: TRBV28; CDR3aa: CASSSYSELTNEKLFF
j_gene: TRBJ2-2; v_gene: TRBV20-1; CDR3aa: CSALLGSAGELFF
j_gene: TRBJ2-7; v_gene: TRBV5-1; CDR3aa: CASRPSGSYFEQYF
j_gene: TRBJ1-1; v_gene: TRBV4-2; CDR3aa: CASSQDLGGRWMNTEAFF
j_gene: TRBJ2-1; v_gene: TRBV28; CDR3aa: CATDLSGRALNEQFF
j_gene: TRBJ2-3; v_gene: TRBV6-5; CDR3aa: CASSLGHGTDTQYF